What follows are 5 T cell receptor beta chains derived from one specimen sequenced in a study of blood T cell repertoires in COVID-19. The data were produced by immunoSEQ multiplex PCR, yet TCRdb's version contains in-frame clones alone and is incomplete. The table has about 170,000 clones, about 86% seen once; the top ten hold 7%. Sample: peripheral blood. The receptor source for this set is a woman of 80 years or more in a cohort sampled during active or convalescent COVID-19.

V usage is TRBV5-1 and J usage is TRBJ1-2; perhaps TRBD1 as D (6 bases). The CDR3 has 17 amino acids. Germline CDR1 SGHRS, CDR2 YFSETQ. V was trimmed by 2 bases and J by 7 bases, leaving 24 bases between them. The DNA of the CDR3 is TGCGCCAGCAGCTTCTATACGGGGGGCAAATCCGCGGGTGGCTACACCTTC. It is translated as CASSFYTGGKSAGGYTF.

The CDR3 sequence: CASSIGLPGPRGNEQFF. The CDR3 DNA sequence: TGTGCCAGTAGTATAGGCCTCCCCGGGCCCAGGGGGAATGAGCAGTTCTTC. The V call is TRBV19, the J call TRBJ2-1, with TRBD1 matching 7 bases. V trimming: 1 base; J trimming: 7 bases; junction bases outside the gene matches: 13. CDR3 length: 17 amino acids. CDR1 LNHDA and CDR2 SQIVND come from the germline V gene (reference sequence).

This chain's CDR3 is CASSSTGPAEAFF. The CDR3 nucleotides read TGTGCCAGCAGCTCGACAGGACCCGCTGAAGCTTTCTTT. The V and J genes are TRBV7-9 and TRBJ1-1, with D perhaps matching TRBD1 (6 bases). Germline V gives CDR1 SEHNR, CDR2 FQNEAQ (reference sequence). This CDR3 is built from 13 residues. Trimming shortened V by 4 bases and J by 6 bases, and 12 bases separated the two germline ends.

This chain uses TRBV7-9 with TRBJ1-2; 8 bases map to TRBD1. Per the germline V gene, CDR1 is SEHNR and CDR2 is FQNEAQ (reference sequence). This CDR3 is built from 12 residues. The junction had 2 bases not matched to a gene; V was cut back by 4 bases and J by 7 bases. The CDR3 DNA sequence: TGTGCCAGCAGCTGGACAGGGCCTGGCTACACCTTC. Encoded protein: CASSWTGPGYTF.

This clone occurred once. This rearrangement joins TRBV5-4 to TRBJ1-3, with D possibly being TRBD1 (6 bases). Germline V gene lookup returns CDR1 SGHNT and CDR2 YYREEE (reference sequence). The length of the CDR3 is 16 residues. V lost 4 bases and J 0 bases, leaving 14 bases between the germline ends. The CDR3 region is CASSQSTGSSGNTIYF. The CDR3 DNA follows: TGTGCCAGCAGCCAATCTACAGGGAGCTCTGGAAACACCATATATTTT.